Listed below are T cell receptor beta chains from one sample, sequenced in a study of human T cells and chemical hapten exposure. Each CDR3 protein is one row after TCRdb ran MiXCR on the RACE reads. The table records about 300,000 distinct CDR3 sequences, approximately 5% of them present only once. The input for sequencing was whole blood, taken in connection with sensitization to the hapten diphenylcyclopropenone (DPC). The receptors derive from a young woman with alopecia areata. Some clones in this sample may be carry-over from other donors' samples. Both conserved end residues are part of each CDR3. The D gene is left open where the match is weak. A clone size is listed for some rows: how often the clone was seen (once, few, many), or a class if it is expanded.

>TRBJ2-3|TRBV27|.|.
TGTGCCAGCAGTCCCCTACAGAGCCCAGATACGCAGTATTTT
CASSPLQSPDTQYF
>TRBJ2-3|TRBV19|few|.
TGTGCCAGTAGTATTGGCGGGGTGGCCACAGATACGCAGTATTTT
CASSIGGVATDTQYF
>TRBJ2-1|TRBV7-9|.|.
TGTGCCAGCAGGCCGTCTGGGTCCTACAATGAGCAGTTCTTC
CASRPSGSYNEQFF
>TRBJ2-5|TRBV4-3|many|TRBD2
TGCGCCAGCAGCCAAGAGTTAGGTAGCGGGGCCGAGACCCAGTACTTC
CASSQELGSGAETQYF
>TRBJ2-7|TRBV2|many|TRBD1
TGTGCCACCTCGGGACAGACCTACGAGCAGTACTTC
CATSGQTYEQYF
>TRBJ1-2|TRBV5-6|many|.
TGTGCCAGCAGCTTGGGGGGAGCGGTCCCTGGCTACACCTTC
CASSLGGAVPGYTF
>TRBJ1-4|TRBV3-1|few|.
TGTGCCAGCAGCCGCGAAGGGTCCGCTAATGAAAAACTGTTTTTT
CASSREGSANEKLFF
>TRBJ1-4|TRBV9|many|.
TGTGCCAGCAGCCCACGACACACCGGGGCTAATGAAAAACTGTTTTTT
CASSPRHTGANEKLFF
>TRBJ1-5|TRBV5-6|.|.
TGTGCCAGCAGCCTCTTCCCGGGGGCTAATTTCAATCAGCCCCAGCATTTT
CASSLFPGANFNQPQHF
>TRBJ1-2|TRBV5-1|.|.
TGCGCCAGCAGACAGGCACCGGAGCCGGACTATGGCTACACCTTC
CASRQAPEPDYGYTF
>TRBJ2-3|TRBV25-1|.|.
TGTGCCAGCAGTGAATGGGGGGGACAGTACACAGATACGCAGTATTTT
CASSEWGGQYTDTQYF
>TRBJ2-4|TRBV10-3|many|.
TGTGCCATCAGTGAGTCGCATCTAAACATTCAGTACTTC
CAISESHLNIQYF
>TRBJ1-2|TRBV7-6|few|TRBD1
TGTGCCAGCAGCTGGACAGGGACTTATGGCTACACCTTC
CASSWTGTYGYTF
>TRBJ1-6|TRBV7-8|few|.
TGTGCCAGCAGCTCACGACCCAATTCACCCCTCCACTTT
CASSSRPNSPLHF
>TRBJ2-5|TRBV7-2|.|TRBD2
TGTGCCAGCAGCTTAGGAAGGAGAACTAGCGGCCTGCAAGAGACCCAGTACTTC
CASSLGRRTSGLQETQYF
>TRBJ2-5|TRBV5-1|few|.
TGCGCCAGCAGCTTTTCGATAGGGCCCGGAGAGACCCAGTACTTC
CASSFSIGPGETQYF
>TRBJ2-2|TRBV2|few|.
TGTGCCAGCAGTGAGGAGGGACTGCCGGGGGAGCTGTTTTTT
CASSEEGLPGELFF
>TRBJ1-2|TRBV4-2|once|.
TGTGCCAGAAGCCGGGAGTCGGCCGGATCCTATGGCTACACCTTC
CARSRESAGSYGYTF
>TRBJ1-6|TRBV2|many|.
TGTGCCAGCAGTGGGACATTAAGATTATGGGATTCACCCCTCCACTTT
CASSGTLRLWDSPLHF
>TRBJ2-1|TRBV19|many|.
TGTGCCAGTAGTCCGACTGGGAGCTCCTACAATGAGCAGTTCTTC
CASSPTGSSYNEQFF
>TRBJ2-2|TRBV5-4|many|.
TGTGCCAGCAGCGCGGACTTGGGAGTGAGGGAGCTGTTTTTT
CASSADLGVRELFF
>TRBJ1-4|TRBV20-1|few|.
TGCAGTGCTAGAGGGCAGGGTGACGAAAAACTGTTTTTT
CSARGQGDEKLFF
>TRBJ2-4|TRBV2|.|.
TGTGCCAGCAGTGAGGAGGCGGGGCCAGCCAAAAACATTCAGTACTTC
CASSEEAGPAKNIQYF
>TRBJ2-3|TRBV5-5|few|.
TGTGCCAGCAGCTCTCTGGGGGGCACAGATACGCAGTATTTT
CASSSLGGTDTQYF
>TRBJ1-5|TRBV10-3|many|.
TGTGCCATCAGTGAGGAGGTTGGTCAGCCCCAGCATTTT
CAISEEVGQPQHF
>TRBJ1-2|TRBV12-3/TRBV12-4|.|.
TGTGCCAGCAGTTTAGCGCCTATCTTCTACCGGGACCCTTGGAGACGCTACACCTTC
CASSLAPIFYRDPWRRYTF
>TRBJ2-1|TRBV29-1|.|TRBD2
TGCAGCGTTGAAGAGGGCGGGAGGGATGAGCAGTTCTTC
CSVEEGGRDEQFF
>TRBJ1-3|TRBV4-1|few|TRBD1
TGCGCCAGCAGACGGACAGGGGGCATGGACACCATATATTTT
CASRRTGGMDTIYF
>TRBJ2-5|TRBV20-1|.|.
TGCAGTGCTAGACCCGGGACCGACTTCCAAGAGACCCAGTACTTC
CSARPGTDFQETQYF
>TRBJ1-1|TRBV2|few|TRBD1
TGTGCCAGCAGAGGACAGGGGGCCACTGAAGCTTTCTTT
CASRGQGATEAFF
>TRBJ2-6|TRBV29-1|.|TRBD1
TGCAGCGTTGCTCGGACAGGGGTTGTTGGTTCTGGGGCCAACGTCCTGACTTTC
CSVARTGVVGSGANVLTF
>TRBJ1-1|TRBV28|many|.
TGTGCCAGCAGTTTACGCCAGTTGACAGCGGCAGCTTTCTTT
CASSLRQLTAAAFF
>TRBJ1-5|TRBV6-4|few|.
TGTGCCAGCAAGTTGAATCAGCCCCAGCATTTT
CASKLNQPQHF
>TRBJ2-7|TRBV5-1|.|TRBD1
TGCGCCAGCCATGTCTCGACAGGGAATACCTACGAGCAGTACTTC
CASHVSTGNTYEQYF
>TRBJ1-3|TRBV4-3|few|.
TGCGCCAGCAGCCAATTCGACGGAAGCTCTGGAAACACCATATATTTT
CASSQFDGSSGNTIYF
>TRBJ2-1|TRBV7-3|many|TRBD1
TGTGCCAGCAGCTCGGGACAGCTTAATGAGCAGTTCTTC
CASSSGQLNEQFF
>TRBJ1-5|TRBV15|few|.
TGTGCCACCAGCGGCGGGGGGGCTTTCAATCAGCCCCAGCATTTT
CATSGGGAFNQPQHF
>TRBJ1-2|TRBV7-2|many|.
TGTGCCAGCAGCTTCCGGGTCCTCGATGGCTACACCTTC
CASSFRVLDGYTF
>TRBJ2-3|TRBV11-2|few|TRBD2
TGTGCCAGCAGCTTTCCGCGATGGCGCGGGGGAGGCACAGATACGCAGTATTTT
CASSFPRWRGGGTDTQYF